This TCR beta chain was profiled in a study of cytomegalovirus exposure and HLA in healthy donors. As for the study in general: Prior work identified 117 million unique TCR beta sequences in some 180 million T cells.

Amplification used 60 Vbeta primers and 13 Jbeta primers. Here immunoSEQ multiplex PCR was the method, and the copy in TCRdb shows in-frame clones only, minus some. The sample holds some 160,000 clones, around four fifths seen once. Germline-derived CDR1 and CDR2 are ENHRY and SYGVKD. The CDR3 length is 14 residues. The ends were cut back, 5 bases at V and 6 bases at J, with 13 bases in the middle. The clonotype comes from a boy younger than 10 in good health and CMV-seronegative. The chain uses TRBV10-3 and TRBJ2-2; D might be TRBD1 (6 bases). The sequenced material came from PBMCs. The CDR3 loop is CAISHRDTSGELFF. CDR3 nucleotide sequence: TGTGCCATCAGTCACCGGGACACGTCCGGGGAGCTGTTTTTT.